This T cell receptor beta chain was captured in a study of blood T cell repertoires in COVID-19. Study background: Acute and convalescent COVID-19 specimens originated in the United States, Italy and Spain. Sources were T cells, B-cell-depleted T cells, or PBMCs; the material itself was cDNA or gDNA.

The germline V gene encodes CDR1 LGHNA and CDR2 YNFKEQ. This CDR3 has 11 residues. Trimming pared 2 bases from V and 9 bases from J, leaving 5 bases between. Per the study methods: Reference gene primers were amplified, and this amplification served to estimate nucleated cell counts. Profiled with immunoSEQ multiplex PCR; TCRdb holds only in-frame clones, not every one. V and J calls and clone size are copied from that table; D and trimming were computed from the DNA. The sample carries some 250,000 clones, around 86% recorded once. This clone was observed once. The material sequenced was peripheral blood. The V and J genes are TRBV4-2 and TRBJ2-1; D not resolved. The clonotype originates from a young man who had recovered from COVID-19. DNA for the CDR3: TGTGCCAGCAGCCAATCGCGTGAGCAGTTCTTC. It yields the protein CASSQSREQFF.